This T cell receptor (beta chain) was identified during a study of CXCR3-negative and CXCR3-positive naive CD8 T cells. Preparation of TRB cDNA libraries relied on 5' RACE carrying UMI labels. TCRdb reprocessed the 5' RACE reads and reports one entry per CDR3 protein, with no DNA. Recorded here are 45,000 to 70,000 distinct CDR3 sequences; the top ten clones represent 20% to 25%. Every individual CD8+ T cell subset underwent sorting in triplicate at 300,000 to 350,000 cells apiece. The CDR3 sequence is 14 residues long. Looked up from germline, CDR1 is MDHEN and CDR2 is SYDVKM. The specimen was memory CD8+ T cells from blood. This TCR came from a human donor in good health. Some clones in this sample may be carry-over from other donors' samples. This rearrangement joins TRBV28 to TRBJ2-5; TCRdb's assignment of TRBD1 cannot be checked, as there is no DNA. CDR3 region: CASRVVRGRETQYF.